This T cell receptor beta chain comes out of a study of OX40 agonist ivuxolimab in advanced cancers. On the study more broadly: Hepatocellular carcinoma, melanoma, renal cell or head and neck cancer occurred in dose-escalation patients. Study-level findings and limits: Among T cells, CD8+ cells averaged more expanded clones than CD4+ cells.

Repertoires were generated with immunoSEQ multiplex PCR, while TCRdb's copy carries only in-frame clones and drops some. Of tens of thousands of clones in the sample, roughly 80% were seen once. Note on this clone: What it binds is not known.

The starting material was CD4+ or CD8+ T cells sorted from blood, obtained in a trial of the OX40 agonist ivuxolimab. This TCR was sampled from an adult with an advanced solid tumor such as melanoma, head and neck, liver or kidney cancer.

CDR3 bases: TGTGCCAGCAGCTTAAGTTATCTAGGGAGCGGGGAGCTGTTTTTT. The encoded protein is CASSLSYLGSGELFF. The rearrangement links TRBV7-2 to TRBJ2-2, with D possibly matching TRBD2 (5 bases). CDR1 is SGHTA and CDR2 is FQGNSA in the germline V gene. V lost 2 bases to trimming and J lost 7 bases, with 14 bases between them. The CDR3 consists of 15 residues.